This is a list of T cell receptor beta chains from one sample in a study of blood T cell repertoires in COVID-19. The protocol was immunoSEQ multiplex PCR, while the TCRdb copy is restricted to in-frame clones and leaves out a portion. The data show about 100,000 clones, more than 70% seen once. Sequenced sample: peripheral blood. The receptors here all came from a human donor in a cohort sampled during active COVID-19. Each CDR3 is given with its conserved first and last residue. D genes are given only for firm matches. Size is stated for part of the rows, as once, few or many counts, or as a class when the clone is expanded.

j_call,v_call,d_call,clone_size,cdr3_nt,cdr3_aa
TRBJ2-3,TRBV7-2,.,.,TGTGCCAGCAGCTTAGGGGGGCCGGCAGATACGCAGTATTTT,CASSLGGPADTQYF
TRBJ2-1,TRBV30,.,.,TGTGCCTGGAATAGCGGAGCCTACAATGAGCAGTTCTTC,CAWNSGAYNEQFF
TRBJ2-1,TRBV3-1/TRBV3-2,TRBD2,once,TGTGCCAGCAGCTACGGACTAGCAAGTAATGAGCAGTTCTTC,CASSYGLASNEQFF
TRBJ1-6,TRBV2,.,few,TGTGCCAGCAGTGGACAGAACGTAGGTTCACCCCTCCACTTT,CASSGQNVGSPLHF
TRBJ2-3,TRBV30,.,.,TGTGCCTGGATGTACAGGCAAGATACGCAGTATTTT,CAWMYRQDTQYF
TRBJ2-2,TRBV3-1/TRBV3-2,.,.,TGTGCCAGCAGCCAAGGCAGAAACACCGGGGAGCTGTTTTTT,CASSQGRNTGELFF
TRBJ2-7,TRBV7-2,.,.,TGTGCCAGCAGCGAAGACTTAAACTCCTACGAGCAGTACTTC,CASSEDLNSYEQYF
TRBJ1-2,TRBV19,TRBD1,.,TGTGCCAGTAGTGACTCCGGGACAGGGGTTTATGGCTACACCTTC,CASSDSGTGVYGYTF
TRBJ1-2,TRBV5-1,TRBD1,.,TGCGCCAGCAGCTTGAGACAGGGGGCGTTTGATGGCTACACCTTC,CASSLRQGAFDGYTF
TRBJ2-2,TRBV7-9,.,.,TGTGCCAGCAGCCAACCAGGGGCAGGGGCCACCGGGGAGCTGTTTTTT,CASSQPGAGATGELFF
TRBJ2-1,TRBV15,.,.,TGTGCCACCAGCAGAGAACAAGGAGGGGCCGCTCGCGAGCAGTTCTTC,CATSREQGGAAREQFF
TRBJ2-5,TRBV5-1,.,.,TGCGCCAGCAGCTTGTGGCAGGGGCGAGAGACCCAGTACTTC,CASSLWQGRETQYF
TRBJ2-3,TRBV30,TRBD1,.,TGTGCCTGGAGTGCGCAGGGGGGCACAGATACGCAGTATTTT,CAWSAQGGTDTQYF
TRBJ2-2,TRBV6-5,.,.,TGTGCCAGCAGTTACCGGACAGAGGGCGGGGAGCTGTTTTTT,CASSYRTEGGELFF
TRBJ2-3,TRBV14,TRBD2,.,TGTGCCAGCAGCCAACTAGCGGGGGGCCCCGGAGATACGCAGTATTTT,CASSQLAGGPGDTQYF
TRBJ2-3,TRBV9,.,.,TGTGCCAGCAGCGTAGACTGGAGCGATACGCAGTATTTT,CASSVDWSDTQYF
TRBJ1-2,TRBV30,.,.,TGTGCCTGGAGCGGGACATTCAACGGCTATGGCTACACCTTC,CAWSGTFNGYGYTF
TRBJ1-2,TRBV7-9,TRBD1,.,TGTGCCAGCAGCCGAGCAGGGGGCAATGGCTACACCTTC,CASSRAGGNGYTF
TRBJ2-1,TRBV6-1,TRBD2,.,TGTGCCAGCAGTGACGCCCGGACTAGCGGAAACAATGAGCAGTTCTTC,CASSDARTSGNNEQFF
TRBJ2-1,TRBV12-3/TRBV12-4,TRBD2,.,TGTGCCAGCCGCGGGGGGCATTACAATGAGCAGTTCTTC,CASRGGHYNEQFF
TRBJ1-3,TRBV6-5,.,.,TGTGCCAGCAGTCACGCGGGCCTGGGTGGAAACACCATATATTTT,CASSHAGLGGNTIYF
TRBJ2-3,TRBV7-2,TRBD2,.,TGTGCCAGCAGCAAACGGGACTACGGGAGCGGCAAGGATACGCAGTATTTT,CASSKRDYGSGKDTQYF
TRBJ2-6,TRBV2,.,.,TGTGCCAGCAGTGGCCAGGGAGCCAACGTCCTGACTTTC,CASSGQGANVLTF
TRBJ2-7,TRBV7-9,.,.,TGTGCCAGCAGCCCACACTACGAGCAGTACTTC,CASSPHYEQYF
TRBJ2-5,TRBV5-6,TRBD2,.,TGTGCCAGCAGCCGCGCGGGTAGCGGGGGGGCCCAAGAGACCCAGTACTTC,CASSRAGSGGAQETQYF
TRBJ2-1,TRBV18,TRBD2,.,TGTGCCAGCTCACCAGTTGGCGGGGGGGCATACAATGAGCAGTTCTTC,CASSPVGGGAYNEQFF
TRBJ2-5,TRBV5-1,TRBD2,.,TGCGCCAGCAGCTTGGTCAGCGGGAGTCCCCAAGAGACCCAGTACTTC,CASSLVSGSPQETQYF
TRBJ1-2,TRBV7-9,.,.,TGTGCCAGCAGCTTAGCTGGGGCAACTAACTATGGCTACACCTTC,CASSLAGATNYGYTF
TRBJ1-1,TRBV19,.,few,TGTGCCAGTAGTTACAGAATGAACACTGAAGCTTTCTTT,CASSYRMNTEAFF
TRBJ2-3,TRBV24-1,.,.,TGTGCCACCAGTGCGCGAGGAGATACGCAGTATTTT,CATSARGDTQYF
TRBJ2-7,TRBV6-2/TRBV6-3,.,.,TGTGCCAGCAGTACCATAGAGCCTCACTCCTACGAGCAGTACTTC,CASSTIEPHSYEQYF
TRBJ2-5,TRBV5-1,TRBD1,.,TGCGCCAGCAGCCTCCGGGACAGGGGAGAGACCCAGTACTTC,CASSLRDRGETQYF
TRBJ2-7,TRBV18,TRBD2,.,TGTGCCAGCTCACAGGGGACTAACCACTACGAGCAGTACTTC,CASSQGTNHYEQYF
TRBJ1-2,TRBV10-3,TRBD1,.,TGTGCCATCAGTGCCGAGGACAGGACCAACTATGGCTACACCTTC,CAISAEDRTNYGYTF
TRBJ2-1,TRBV30,.,.,TGTGCCTGGAGTCTAGGAGGGGCCTACAATGAGCAGTTCTTC,CAWSLGGAYNEQFF
TRBJ1-3,TRBV11-2,.,once,TGTGCCAGCAGCCCCGCAGGCTCTGGAAACACCATATATTTT,CASSPAGSGNTIYF
TRBJ2-1,TRBV3-1/TRBV3-2,TRBD1,.,TGTGCCAGCAGCCCAAAGGACAGGGGGCTTAGGAATGAGCAGTTCTTC,CASSPKDRGLRNEQFF
TRBJ2-1,TRBV7-9,.,.,TGTGCCAGCAGGCCCTGGGGCTCAGCTATCTCCTACAATGAGCAGTTCTTC,CASRPWGSAISYNEQFF
TRBJ2-1,TRBV29-1,.,once,TGCAGCGTAGCCAAGGGGTTGGGCAATGAGCAGTTCTTC,CSVAKGLGNEQFF
TRBJ1-3,TRBV18,TRBD1,.,TGTGCCAGCTCACCACTACTTATTACAGGGGGCGGAAACACCATATATTTT,CASSPLLITGGGNTIYF
TRBJ2-1,TRBV7-2,.,.,TGTGCCACCCAGCGGATGAGGAGCTCCTACAATGAGCAGTTCTTC,CATQRMRSSYNEQFF